These 29 T cell receptor beta chains originate from one sample sequenced in a study of T cell responses to AZD1222 COVID-19 vaccine. Method: immunoSEQ multiplex PCR; TCRdb's copy keeps in-frame clones and lacks some. The sample consists of approximately 100,000 clones, about 89% of them appearing once. Sequencing was performed on peripheral blood, taken 28 days after the second dose of the MenACWY control vaccine. These receptors were taken from an adult who received the MenACWY meningococcal vaccine as a control.

A few counts support this clone. The chain combines TRBV29-1 with TRBJ2-5, with TRBD2 matching over 14 bases. The CDR3 covers 19 residues. Trimming at V came to 0 bases and at J to 0 bases, leaving 9 bases not matched to a gene. Germline CDR1 is SQVTM and CDR2 is ANQGSEA. The CDR3 region has the DNA TGCAGCGTTGAAGAAGTCCCGGGACTAGCGGGGGCTTACCAAGAGACCCAGTACTTC. This codes for CSVEEVPGLAGAYQETQYF.

The gene calls are TRBV5-5 and TRBJ1-5; 10 bases align to TRBD1. The CDR3 is made up of 15 amino acids. In germline, CDR1 is SGHKS, CDR2 YYEKEE (reference sequence). V shed 3 bases, J shed 2 bases, and the junction held 2 bases outside the gene matches. This CDR3 is CASSSGTGGNQPQHF. For the CDR3, the DNA is TGTGCCAGCAGCTCCGGGACAGGGGGCAATCAGCCCCAGCATTTT. Drawing the rest from reference TRBV5-5 and TRBJ1-5, the complete variable domain is DAGVTQSPTHLIKTRGQQVTLRCSPISGHKSVSWYQQVLGQGPQFIFQYYEKEERGRGNFPDRFSARQFPNYSSELNVNALLLGDSALYLCASSSGTGGNQPQHFGDGTRLSIL.

This rearrangement joins TRBV9 to TRBJ1-4, with 9 bases lining up with TRBD1. Trimming cost V 1 base and J 0 bases; bases outside gene matches: 4. CDR1 SGDLS and CDR2 YYNGEE come from the germline V gene. CDR3 size: 17 residues. CDR3 protein: CASSVRDRVATNEKLFF. The CDR3 nucleotides read TGTGCCAGCAGCGTAAGGGACAGGGTTGCAACTAATGAAAAACTGTTTTTT. Full variable domain (remainder filled in from reference TRBV9 and TRBJ1-4): DSGVTQTPKHLITATGQRVTLRCSPRSGDLSVYWYQQSLDQGLQFLIQYYNGEERAKGNILERFSAQQFPDLHSELNLSSLELGDSALYFCASSVRDRVATNEKLFFGSGTQLSVL.

J is TRBJ2-5 and V is TRBV5-5; D is possibly TRBD1 (6 bases). Germline V CDR1 and CDR2: SGHKS, YYEKEE (reference sequence). The ends were cut back, 5 bases at V and 2 bases at J, with 10 bases in the middle. The CDR3 has 13 residues. The DNA of the CDR3 is TGTGCCAGCAGTTACAGGGCTCAAGAGACCCAGTACTTC. Translated: CASSYRAQETQYF. The whole variable domain, filled in from reference TRBV5-5 and TRBJ2-5, reads DAGVTQSPTHLIKTRGQQVTLRCSPISGHKSVSWYQQVLGQGPQFIFQYYEKEERGRGNFPDRFSARQFPNYSSELNVNALLLGDSALYLCASSYRAQETQYFGPGTRLLVL.

J is TRBJ2-3 and V is TRBV10-2; weak D call: TRBD2 (6 bases). The CDR3 covers 14 residues. The germline V and J ends were trimmed by 6 bases and 0 bases, with 10 bases remaining between them. Per germline, CDR1 WSHSY and CDR2 SAAADI. CDR3 nucleotides: TGCGCCAGCAGGCGGGGCTCTAGCACAGATACGCAGTATTTT. It encodes CASRRGSSTDTQYF.

This clone was seen a handful of times. The CDR3 DNA reads TGTGCCAGCAGTTTATTCGGCCCCTCCCGGGACAGGGTCCACGAGCAGTACTTC. Translating it yields CASSLFGPSRDRVHEQYF. The chain has TRBV28 and TRBJ2-7, with 9 bases that match TRBD1. V shed 1 base and J 5 bases; nucleotides not matched to a gene: 15. The CDR3 has 18 residues. Looked up from germline, CDR1 is MDHEN and CDR2 is SYDVKM.

This clone was counted between two and nine times. The rearrangement links TRBV12-3 or TRBV12-4 to TRBJ2-7; D is uncertain. The CDR3 has 12 amino acids. Trimming left V 3 bases short and J 6 bases short, with 9 bases between. The CDR3 reads CASSFTEGEQYF. CDR3 sequence (DNA): TGTGCCAGCAGTTTTACGGAAGGCGAGCAGTACTTC.

V usage is TRBV9 and J usage is TRBJ1-6; possibly TRBD1 for D (5 bases). The CDR3 length is 14 residues. Trimming took off 0 bases at V and 4 bases at J, with 5 bases between the two ends. From germline, CDR1 is SGDLS and CDR2 YYNGEE. The DNA for the CDR3 is TGTGCCAGCAGCGTAGGACAGTATAATTCACCCCTCCACTTT. This translates into CASSVGQYNSPLHF.

The V gene is TRBV27, the J gene TRBJ2-3, with D possibly TRBD1 on 6 matching bases. Per germline, CDR1 MNHEY and CDR2 SMNVEV (reference sequence). This CDR3 contains 14 residues. V lost 3 bases and J lost 2, with 9 bases in between. CDR3 nucleotides: TGTGCCAGCAGTTTCACAGGGTCCACAGATACGCAGTATTTT. It translates to CASSFTGSTDTQYF.

In DNA form, the CDR3 reads TGTGCCAGCCACGAAACCTACGAGCAGTACTTC. As protein: CASHETYEQYF. The J gene is TRBJ2-7, the V gene TRBV2; D not certain. The germline V and J ends were trimmed by 8 bases and 2 bases, with 7 bases remaining between them. The CDR3 consists of 11 residues. Germline V gene sequence: CDR1 SNHLY, CDR2 FYNNEI.

The chain employs TRBV3-1 (or the pseudogene TRBV3-2) and TRBJ1-2; D is ambiguous. Germline loops: CDR1 LGHDT, CDR2 YNNKEL (reference sequence). The V and J ends lost 0 bases and 4 bases respectively, with 6 bases between them. The CDR3 consists of 13 residues. CDR3: CASSQEAGYGYTF. For the CDR3, the DNA is TGTGCCAGCAGCCAAGAAGCCGGCTATGGCTACACCTTC.

The V and J genes are TRBV15 and TRBJ2-3, with D possibly called TRBD1 or TRBD2 (5 bases each). Trimming removed 0 bases from V and 5 bases from J, with 12 bases in between. The CDR3 spans 15 residues. CDR1 is LNHNV and CDR2 is YYDKDF in the germline V gene (reference sequence). The DNA of the CDR3 is TGTGCCACCAGCAGAGAAGGGGTCGGGAAAGATACGCAGTATTTT. Translation gives CATSREGVGKDTQYF.

The gene calls are TRBV4-1 and TRBJ2-7; 8 bases align to TRBD1. Trimming at V came to 1 base and at J to 2 bases, leaving 4 bases not matched to a gene. In germline, CDR1 is MGHRA, CDR2 YSYEKL. The CDR3 length is 15 residues. In DNA, the CDR3 is TGCGCCAGCAGCCAAGTACAGACAGGGGCCTACGAGCAGTACTTC. Its translation: CASSQVQTGAYEQYF.

V gene TRBV4-1 combines with J gene TRBJ2-6, with D perhaps matching TRBD2 (6 bases). The V gene lost 4 bases and the J gene lost 4 bases, with 14 bases spanning the gap. The CDR3 has 16 residues. Germline lookup yields CDR1 MGHRA and CDR2 YSYEKL. The CDR3 protein is CASSPGVSTGANVLTF. The CDR3 region has the DNA TGCGCCAGCAGCCCGGGGGTAAGCACCGGGGCCAACGTCCTGACTTTC.

The chain combines TRBV28 with TRBJ1-5; 11 nucleotides align to TRBD1. The CDR3 has 17 amino acids. J was trimmed by 11 bases and V by 2 bases; bases with no gene match: 14. Germline CDR1 MDHEN, CDR2 SYDVKM. This chain's CDR3 is CASSLLFRGQGGGTQHF. As DNA, the CDR3 is TGTGCCAGCAGTTTACTATTTCGGGGACAGGGGGGTGGGACCCAGCATTTT.

The chain carries TRBV2 and TRBJ1-5; D may be TRBD1 (5 bases). CDR3 length equals 15 residues. Trimming stripped 4 bases from V and 2 bases from J, with 12 bases between. CDR1 SNHLY and CDR2 FYNNEI come from the germline V gene. The CDR3 here is CASSAFRAGNQPQHF. CDR3 nucleotides: TGTGCCAGCAGTGCATTCAGGGCGGGCAATCAGCCCCAGCATTTT.

The rearrangement links TRBV5-1 to TRBJ2-1; unclear D gene. There are 13 residues in the CDR3. V dropped 3 bases and J dropped 4 bases, with 8 bases sitting between them. CDR1 and CDR2 (germline): SGHRS, YFSETQ. The CDR3 DNA follows: TGCGCCAGCAGCTCCGCAACGTACAATGAGCAGTTCTTC. Amino acid sequence: CASSSATYNEQFF.

The V and J genes are TRBV9 and TRBJ2-7; TRBD1 matches 7 bases. This CDR3 is 15 amino acids long. Germline lookup yields CDR1 SGDLS and CDR2 YYNGEE. V gave up 0 bases and J gave up 4 bases; unmatched junction bases: 7. CDR3 coding DNA: TGTGCCAGCAGCGTAGCTTCACAGGGGATGTACGAGCAGTACTTC. It codes for CASSVASQGMYEQYF.

A single count supports this clone. The chain recombines TRBV13 with TRBJ1-3; 10 bases map to TRBD1. Looked up from germline, CDR1 is PRHDT and CDR2 is FYEKMQ (reference sequence). The CDR3 contains 17 residues. V shed 5 bases and J 7 bases; nucleotides not matched to a gene: 14. The CDR3 spells CASSLTGGAEARNTIYF. Here the CDR3 DNA reads TGTGCCAGCAGCCTGACAGGGGGCGCAGAGGCGAGGAACACCATATATTTT. The whole variable domain, filled in from reference TRBV13 and TRBJ1-3, reads AAGVIQSPRHLIKEKRETATLKCYPIPRHDTVYWYQQGPGQDPQFLISFYEKMQSDKGSIPDRFSAQQFSDYHSELNMSSLELGDSALYFCASSLTGGAEARNTIYFGEGSWLTVV.

This rearrangement joins TRBV23-1 to TRBJ2-1; 8 nucleotides align to TRBD2. TRBV23-1 is reported as an ORF; its role is uncertain. V lost 4 bases to trimming and J lost 10 bases; unmatched junction nucleotides: 3. The CDR3 totals 12 residues. The CDR3 loop reads CASSLGLGEQFF. CDR3 DNA: TGCGCCAGCAGTCTGGGACTAGGGGAGCAGTTCTTC.

The chain carries TRBV6-1 and TRBJ2-7; the D is unclear. Deletions cut 2 bases from V and 2 bases from J, with 7 bases between. Germline CDR1 MNHNS, CDR2 SASEGT. This CDR3 is 13 amino acids long. The DNA for the CDR3 is TGTGCCAGCAGTGAACCCAGCACCTACGAGCAGTACTTC. This sequence encodes CASSEPSTYEQYF.

The rearrangement joins TRBV19 to TRBJ1-2; TRBD1 matches at 8 bases. CDR1 is LNHDA, CDR2 SQIVND, per germline (reference sequence). The CDR3 length is 15 residues. The junction had 10 bases not matched to a gene; V was cut back by 7 bases and J by 3 bases. The CDR3 spells CASNTQRTGHYGYTF. The CDR3 DNA reads as TGTGCCAGTAATACACAGCGGACAGGGCACTATGGCTACACCTTC.

The V gene is TRBV7-6, the J gene TRBJ1-3; 8 bases map to TRBD1. CDR3 length: 15 amino acids. The trim removed 4 bases at V and 3 bases at J, leaving 5 bases unmatched. Germline CDR1 and CDR2: SGHVS and FNYEAQ. The CDR3 reads CASSSQGAGGNTIYF. In DNA form, the CDR3 reads TGTGCCAGCAGCTCGCAGGGGGCGGGTGGAAACACCATATATTTT.

This chain connects TRBV24-1 to TRBJ2-1; 7 bases are a match to TRBD1. Germline V gives CDR1 KGHDR, CDR2 SFDVKD. The CDR3 is made up of 16 amino acids. The V and J ends lost 4 bases and 3 bases, in that order; junction bases with no gene match: 8. CDR3 residues: CATSESTGTNYNEQFF. In DNA form, the CDR3 reads TGTGCCACCAGTGAATCGACAGGGACCAACTACAATGAGCAGTTCTTC.

The chain links TRBV4-2 to TRBJ1-5, with TRBD1 matching over 7 bases. This CDR3 region has 16 residues. Per the germline V gene, CDR1 is LGHNA and CDR2 is YNFKEQ. V shed 0 bases, J shed 6 bases, and the junction held 8 bases outside the gene matches. In DNA form, the CDR3 reads TGTGCCAGCAGCCAAGATGGGGGAAGACAGGGTCAGCCCCAGCATTTT. Its translation is CASSQDGGRQGQPQHF.

Only one count was recorded for this clone. This chain links TRBV27 with TRBJ2-3; D is undetermined. Trimming cost V 4 bases and J 1 base, with 6 bases left between them. Germline V gene lookup returns CDR1 MNHEY and CDR2 SMNVEV (reference sequence). The CDR3 spans 13 residues. CDR3 residues: CASSWAGTDTQYF. CDR3 DNA: TGTGCCAGCAGTTGGGCTGGCACAGATACGCAGTATTTT.

Worth noting for this clone: Different DNA sequences within this sample yield the same CDR3. The rearrangement links TRBV6-2 or TRBV6-3 to TRBJ2-7, with unresolved D. Trimming removed 4 bases from V and 2 bases from J, with 9 bases in between. CDR1 is MNHEY, CDR2 SVGEGT, per germline. The CDR3 runs 13 residues. The CDR3 reads CASSLSPTYEQYF. CDR3 nucleotides: TGTGCCAGCAGTTTAAGCCCTACCTACGAGCAGTACTTC.

This clone showed up just once. The chain employs TRBV4-1 and TRBJ1-1, with no clear D. In germline, CDR1 is MGHRA, CDR2 YSYEKL. This CDR3 is built from 13 residues. V was pared by 0 bases and J by 7 bases, with 9 bases between. Here the CDR3 reads CASSQESSGEAFF. The CDR3 DNA reads TGCGCCAGCAGCCAAGAAAGCTCTGGTGAAGCTTTCTTT.

The rearrangement uses TRBV5-1 and TRBJ1-5; D is perhaps TRBD1 (6 bases). V lost 4 bases, J lost 0 bases, and 26 bases lay in between. Germline CDR1 SGHRS, CDR2 YFSETQ. The CDR3 sequence is 20 residues long. The CDR3 DNA reads as TGCGCCAGCAGCCCCGGTGATGGGGGCCAGGGGCGTTATAGCAATCAGCCCCAGCATTTT. Translation: CASSPGDGGQGRYSNQPQHF.